A selection of T cell receptor beta chains follows, all from one sample in a study of blood T cell repertoires in COVID-19. TCRdb's table, derived via immunoSEQ multiplex PCR, lists solely in-frame clones and lacks some. The table includes about 170,000 clones, around 92% detected once. The specimen sequenced was peripheral blood. Receptors were obtained from a man aged 30-40 years with COVID-19, enrolled during active disease. Each CDR3 is given with its conserved first and last residue. Fields, in order: J gene, V gene, clone size, D gene, CDR3 DNA, CDR3 protein. A D gene is named only where the DNA matches it firmly. Clone size, where shown, is once, few, many, or a class for clones that have expanded.

j_gene: TRBJ2-7; v_gene: TRBV3-1/TRBV3-2; abundance: -; d_gene: TRBD1; CDR3nt: TGTGCCAGCAGCCTAACCGGGACAGGGAACCACGAGCAGTACTTC; CDR3aa: CASSLTGTGNHEQYF
j_gene: TRBJ2-1; v_gene: TRBV5-1; abundance: -; d_gene: -; CDR3nt: TGCGCCAGCAGCTTGGACCCAGGGGCCTACAATGAGCAGTTCTTC; CDR3aa: CASSLDPGAYNEQFF
j_gene: TRBJ1-5; v_gene: TRBV27; abundance: few; d_gene: TRBD1; CDR3nt: TGTGCCAGCGGGCCTGACAGGGAAAGACAGCCCCAGCATTTT; CDR3aa: CASGPDRERQPQHF
j_gene: TRBJ2-3; v_gene: TRBV24-1; abundance: -; d_gene: -; CDR3nt: TGTGCCACCAGTGATTTACTAGCAGATACGCAGTATTTT; CDR3aa: CATSDLLADTQYF
j_gene: TRBJ1-3; v_gene: TRBV6-5; abundance: -; d_gene: TRBD1; CDR3nt: TGTGCCAGCAGTAACAGACAGGGTTCTGGAAACACCATATATTTT; CDR3aa: CASSNRQGSGNTIYF
j_gene: TRBJ2-7; v_gene: TRBV27; abundance: -; d_gene: -; CDR3nt: TGTGCCAGCTCTCGACGGGGTTCCTACGAGCAGTACTTC; CDR3aa: CASSRRGSYEQYF
j_gene: TRBJ1-1; v_gene: TRBV4-2; abundance: -; d_gene: TRBD1; CDR3nt: TGTGCCAGCAGCCAAGAGGCGCCAGGGGGAAAAGTGGACACTGAAGCTTTCTTT; CDR3aa: CASSQEAPGGKVDTEAFF
j_gene: TRBJ2-1; v_gene: TRBV14; abundance: -; d_gene: -; CDR3nt: TGTGCCACCACCGATGTTCTCCGGTCGAGCTCCTACAATGAGCAGTTCTTC; CDR3aa: CATTDVLRSSSYNEQFF
j_gene: TRBJ2-3; v_gene: TRBV6-2/TRBV6-3; abundance: -; d_gene: TRBD2; CDR3nt: TGTGCCAGCAGTTACTCTAGCGGGGGGGCCTGGAGCACAGATACGCAGTATTTT; CDR3aa: CASSYSSGGAWSTDTQYF
j_gene: TRBJ1-4; v_gene: TRBV5-1; abundance: -; d_gene: -; CDR3nt: TGCGCCAGCAGCCCTAGCGCCGGTGGGTCTAATGAAAAACTGTTTTTT; CDR3aa: CASSPSAGGSNEKLFF
j_gene: TRBJ2-3; v_gene: TRBV5-1; abundance: -; d_gene: -; CDR3nt: TGCGCCAGCAGCTTGGAATTCGAGCGGGGCACAGATACGCAGTATTTT; CDR3aa: CASSLEFERGTDTQYF
j_gene: TRBJ1-1; v_gene: TRBV18; abundance: -; d_gene: -; CDR3nt: TGTGCCAGCTCACCACCGGGAGGGCTTGAAGCTTTCTTT; CDR3aa: CASSPPGGLEAFF
j_gene: TRBJ1-4; v_gene: TRBV2; abundance: -; d_gene: -; CDR3nt: TGTGCCAGCACCCTAGGGACTAGGGATGGGGAAAAACTGTTTTTT; CDR3aa: CASTLGTRDGEKLFF
j_gene: TRBJ2-3; v_gene: TRBV3-1/TRBV3-2; abundance: -; d_gene: -; CDR3nt: TGTGCCAGCAGCCCTAGCGCAGATACGCAGTATTTT; CDR3aa: CASSPSADTQYF
j_gene: TRBJ2-7; v_gene: TRBV3-1/TRBV3-2; abundance: -; d_gene: TRBD2; CDR3nt: TGTGCCAGCAGCCAATGGACTAGCGGGCAATACGAGCAGTACTTC; CDR3aa: CASSQWTSGQYEQYF
j_gene: TRBJ2-7; v_gene: TRBV11-2; abundance: few; d_gene: -; CDR3nt: TGTGCCAGCAGCTCAGAACTAGGACCTTTATCCTACGAGCAGTACTTC; CDR3aa: CASSSELGPLSYEQYF